This entry lists 20 T cell receptor beta chains sequenced from one sample in a study of response to subunit inactivated influenza vaccine. TCRdb used MiXCR to reprocess the RT-PCR reads, holding one entry per CDR3 protein. The table lists approximately 530,000 distinct CDR3 sequences, about 8% of them singletons. Material: PBMCs from blood, obtained less than 30 months after vaccination. Receptors were obtained from a man aged 50 to 75 who received an inactivated influenza vaccine.

This clonotype was counted a few times. This sequence joins TRBV3-1 and TRBJ2-3; D is unresolved. CDR1 is LGHDT and CDR2 is YNNKEL in the germline V gene (reference sequence). V lost 6 bases and J 4 bases, leaving 23 bases between the germline ends. This CDR3 region has 17 residues. The CDR3 DNA reads TGTGCCAGCAGTCACCCTCTCCGACTCCTAGGTGCAGATACGCAGTATTTT. Protein product: CASSHPLRLLGADTQYF.

This clonotype was detected only a few times. This sequence joins TRBV6-2 or TRBV6-3 and TRBJ2-5; D may match TRBD1 or TRBD2 (6 bases each). The CDR3 loop spans 14 amino acids. The germline gives CDR1 MNHEY, CDR2 SVGEGT. Trimming took 6 bases from V and 1 from J, leaving 12 bases between them. CDR3: CASRIGGIQETQYF. Written as DNA, the CDR3 is TGTGCCAGCAGAATAGGGGGGATCCAAGAGACCCAGTACTTC.

This sequence joins TRBV5-1 and TRBJ2-1, with 10 nucleotides matching TRBD2. V gave up 2 bases and J gave up 4 bases; unmatched junction bases: 12. Germline V gene lookup returns CDR1 SGHRS and CDR2 YFSETQ. CDR3 length equals 18 residues. The CDR3 is CASSFSSLSSGGYNEQFF. CDR3 bases: TGCGCCAGCAGCTTTAGCTCCCTTTCTAGCGGGGGTTACAATGAGCAGTTCTTC.

This clonotype was recorded many times. The chain uses TRBV5-1 and TRBJ2-1; TRBD2 matches 12 bases. J was trimmed by 6 bases and V by 4 bases; bases with no gene match: 5. CDR3 size: 15 residues. Germline CDR1 is SGHRS and CDR2 is YFSETQ. The CDR3 bases are TGCGCCAGCAGCAACCTAGCGGGGGGGCCCAATGAGCAGTTCTTC. The encoded protein is CASSNLAGGPNEQFF. Complete variable domain (other parts from reference TRBV5-1 and TRBJ2-1): KAGVTQTPRYLIKTRGQQVTLSCSPISGHRSVSWYQQTPGQGLQFLFEYFSETQRNKGNFPGRFSGRQFSNSRSEMNVSTLELGDSALYLCASSNLAGGPNEQFFGPGTRLTVL.

Notes on this clonotype: The final CDR3 position lacks the conserved phenylalanine or tryptophan, pointing to a likely read error. The V call is TRBV7-2, the J call TRBJ2-3; D is uncertain. The germline V and J ends were trimmed by 3 bases and 1 base, with 5 bases remaining between them. This CDR3 contains 13 residues. Germline lookup yields CDR1 SGHTA and CDR2 FQGNSA. The CDR3 nucleotides are TGTGCCAGCAGCTTTCGACGCACAGATACGCAGTATTCT. Protein: CASSFRRTDTQYS.

The chain joins TRBV12-3 or TRBV12-4 to TRBJ2-1; D is possibly TRBD1 or TRBD2 (5 bases each). The CDR3 has 16 residues. The germline V and J ends were trimmed by 0 bases and 7 bases, with 16 bases remaining between them. CDR3 sequence reads: CASSLAGPPNFNEQFF. The CDR3, as DNA: TGTGCCAGCAGTTTAGCGGGACCGCCGAACTTTAATGAGCAGTTCTTC.

This sequence joins TRBV7-9 and TRBJ2-7; 9 bases align to TRBD1. J was trimmed by 3 bases and V by 7 bases; bases with no gene match: 7. CDR1 is SEHNR and CDR2 is FQNEAQ in the germline V gene (reference sequence). This CDR3 has 14 amino acids. This CDR3 reads CASTSRDRDYEQYF. The CDR3 DNA sequence: TGTGCCAGCACCTCTAGGGACAGGGACTACGAGCAGTACTTC.

Ten or more counts support this clonotype. V and J are TRBV5-1 and TRBJ1-1; the match to TRBD1 covers 7 bases. Germline assignment: CDR1 SGHRS and CDR2 YFSETQ. The V and J ends lost 4 bases and 7 bases, in that order; junction bases with no gene match: 4. The CDR3 is 12 amino acids. The DNA for the CDR3 is TGCGCCAGCAGCCCTGGGACAGTTGAAGCTTTCTTT. Translation: CASSPGTVEAFF. The whole variable domain, filled in from reference TRBV5-1 and TRBJ1-1, reads KAGVTQTPRYLIKTRGQQVTLSCSPISGHRSVSWYQQTPGQGLQFLFEYFSETQRNKGNFPGRFSGRQFSNSRSEMNVSTLELGDSALYLCASSPGTVEAFFGQGTRLTVV.

This clonotype was counted at least ten times. The rearrangement links TRBV12-3 or TRBV12-4 to TRBJ2-2; D possibly uses TRBD1 or TRBD2 (7 bases each). This CDR3 has 16 residues. V shed 5 bases and J shed 3 bases, with 16 bases lying between them. Here the CDR3 DNA reads TGTGCCAGCAGTGGAACAGGGGCGGGGGACACCGGGGAGCTGTTTTTT. Encoded protein: CASSGTGAGDTGELFF.

This clonotype was detected only a few times. The chain combines TRBV7-9 with TRBJ2-7, with D maybe TRBD2 (5 bases). Deletions cut 5 bases from V and 5 bases from J, with 13 bases between. There are 13 residues in the CDR3. Germline assignment: CDR1 SEHNR and CDR2 FQNEAQ (reference sequence). The CDR3, as DNA: TGTGCCAGCAGCATGGGCAGCGGCCACGAGCAGTACTTC. As protein: CASSMGSGHEQYF.

This chain connects TRBV5-1 to TRBJ1-1, with a tentative D call TRBD1 (5 bases). Germline V gene sequence: CDR1 SGHRS, CDR2 YFSETQ. This CDR3 is built from 14 residues. Trimming took 2 bases from V and 0 from J, leaving 8 bases between them. This CDR3 reads CASSLQALNTEAFF. CDR3 nucleotide sequence: TGCGCCAGCAGCTTACAGGCCTTGAACACTGAAGCTTTCTTT. The full variable domain, completed using reference TRBV5-1 and TRBJ1-1, is KAGVTQTPRYLIKTRGQQVTLSCSPISGHRSVSWYQQTPGQGLQFLFEYFSETQRNKGNFPGRFSGRQFSNSRSEMNVSTLELGDSALYLCASSLQALNTEAFFGQGTRLTVV.

This chain connects TRBV28 to TRBJ2-1, with D tentatively TRBD2 (5 bases). Germline V gene lookup returns CDR1 MDHEN and CDR2 SYDVKM. The ends were cut back, 2 bases at V and 8 bases at J, with 22 bases in the middle. The CDR3 spans 17 residues. CDR3 sequence reads: CASSLGNLVQREYEQFF. CDR3 in DNA: TGTGCCAGCAGTTTAGGAAACTTGGTGCAGAGGGAATATGAGCAGTTCTTC.

This chain uses TRBV3-1 with TRBJ1-2, with 10 bases aligning to TRBD1. The CDR3 has 15 residues. Trimming at V came to 1 base and at J to 4 bases, leaving 3 bases not matched to a gene. Per the germline V gene, CDR1 is LGHDT and CDR2 is YNNKEL (reference sequence). The CDR3 DNA reads as TGTGCCAGCAGCCAAGGTCGGACAGGGGGCTATGGCTACACCTTC. Translation: CASSQGRTGGYGYTF.

This chain's CDR3 is CASSYGLAANNEQFF. In nucleotides, the CDR3 is TGTGCCAGCAGTTACGGACTAGCGGCTAACAATGAGCAGTTCTTC. The J gene is TRBJ2-1, the V gene TRBV6-5; TRBD2 matches 10 bases. Unmatched junction bases numbered 3, after V lost 2 bases and J lost 5 bases. The CDR3 spans 15 residues. From germline, CDR1 is MNHEY and CDR2 SVGAGI.

This clonotype has a handful of counts. The rearrangement links TRBV5-1 to TRBJ1-3; D call uncertain. Per germline, CDR1 SGHRS and CDR2 YFSETQ. The CDR3 contains 15 residues. Trimming removed 7 bases from V and 0 bases from J, with 14 bases in between. The chain's CDR3 is CASRTQVTSGNTIYF. For the CDR3, the DNA is TGCGCCAGCCGGACGCAGGTGACCTCTGGAAACACCATATATTTT.

The chain is built from TRBV6-2 or TRBV6-3 and TRBJ2-5; D is undetermined. CDR1 and CDR2 (germline): MNHEY, SVGEGT. V lost 0 bases, J lost 7 bases, and 6 bases lay in between. The CDR3 is made up of 12 amino acids. Here the CDR3 reads CASSYSRGTQYF. The CDR3 bases are TGTGCCAGCAGTTACTCCCGAGGGACCCAGTACTTC.

The sample holds a few counts of this clonotype. V is TRBV6-1 and J is TRBJ2-1; D call uncertain. Trimming removed 1 base from V and 6 bases from J, with 22 bases in between. The V gene's germline CDR1 is MNHNS and CDR2 SASEGT. This CDR3 contains 18 residues. The CDR3 DNA follows: TGTGCCAGCAGTGAAGAGAGGCCTACCCAGCGCCGCGGCAATGAGCAGTTCTTC. Residues: CASSEERPTQRRGNEQFF.

This clonotype has a handful of counts. The V gene is TRBV25-1, the J gene TRBJ1-1, with 7 nucleotides matching TRBD1. The CDR3 length is 15 residues. Germline-derived CDR1 and CDR2 are MGHDK and SYGVNS. After removal of 1 base from V and 4 bases from J, the junction contained 6 bases not matched to a gene. CDR3 sequence: CASSESTGWATEAFF. In DNA form, the CDR3 reads TGTGCCAGCAGTGAATCGACAGGGTGGGCCACTGAAGCTTTCTTT.

Ten or more counts support this clonotype. V gene TRBV30 combines with J gene TRBJ2-4, with unresolved D. CDR3 length equals 13 residues. Germline lookup yields CDR1 GTSNPN and CDR2 SVGIG (reference sequence). Trimming took 2 bases from V and 8 from J, leaving 13 bases between them. Here the CDR3 DNA reads TGTGCCTGGAGTCGGATTCATGGGGACATTCAGTACTTC. It specifies CAWSRIHGDIQYF.

V usage is TRBV5-1 and J usage is TRBJ2-7; D unclear. Germline values: CDR1 SGHRS, CDR2 YFSETQ. The CDR3 is made up of 14 amino acids. Trimming cost V 7 bases and J 4 bases, with 18 bases left between them. The CDR3 DNA is TGCGCCAGCCGGCGCACGACCGCCGGGTACGAGCAGTACTTC. Protein sequence: CASRRTTAGYEQYF.